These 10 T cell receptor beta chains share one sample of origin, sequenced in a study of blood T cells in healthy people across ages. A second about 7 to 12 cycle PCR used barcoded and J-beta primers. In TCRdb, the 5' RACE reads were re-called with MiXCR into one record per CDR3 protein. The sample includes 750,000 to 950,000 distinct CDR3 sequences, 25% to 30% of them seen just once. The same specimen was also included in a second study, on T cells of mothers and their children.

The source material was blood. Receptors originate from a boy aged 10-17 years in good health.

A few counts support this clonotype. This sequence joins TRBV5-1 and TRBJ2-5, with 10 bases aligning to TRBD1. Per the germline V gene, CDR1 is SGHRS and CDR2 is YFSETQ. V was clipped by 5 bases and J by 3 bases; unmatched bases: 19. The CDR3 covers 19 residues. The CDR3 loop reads CASSPPQGQGRSPEETQYF. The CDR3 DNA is TGCGCCAGCAGTCCCCCCCAGGGACAGGGGAGGTCCCCCGAAGAGACCCAGTACTTC.

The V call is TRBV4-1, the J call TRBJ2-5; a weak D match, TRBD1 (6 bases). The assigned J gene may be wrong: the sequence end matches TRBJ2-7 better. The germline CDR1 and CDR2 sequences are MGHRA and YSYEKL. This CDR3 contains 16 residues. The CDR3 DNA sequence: TGCGCCAGCAGCCAAGGGGGTGGGACACAACCCTACGAGCAGTACTTC. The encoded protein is CASSQGGGTQPYEQYF.

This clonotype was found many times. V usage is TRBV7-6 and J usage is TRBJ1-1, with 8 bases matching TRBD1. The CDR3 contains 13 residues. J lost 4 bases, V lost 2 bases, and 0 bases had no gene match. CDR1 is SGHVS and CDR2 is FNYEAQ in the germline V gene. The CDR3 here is CASSLQGATEAFF. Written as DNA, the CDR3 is TGTGCCAGCAGCTTACAGGGGGCCACTGAAGCTTTCTTT.

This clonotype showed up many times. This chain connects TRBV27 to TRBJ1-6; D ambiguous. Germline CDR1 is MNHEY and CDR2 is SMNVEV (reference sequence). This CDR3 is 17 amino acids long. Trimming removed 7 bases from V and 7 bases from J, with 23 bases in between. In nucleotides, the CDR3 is TGTGCCAGCACTTCCCGCGGAGAGGATGGACCCAATTCACCCCTCCACTTT. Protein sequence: CASTSRGEDGPNSPLHF.

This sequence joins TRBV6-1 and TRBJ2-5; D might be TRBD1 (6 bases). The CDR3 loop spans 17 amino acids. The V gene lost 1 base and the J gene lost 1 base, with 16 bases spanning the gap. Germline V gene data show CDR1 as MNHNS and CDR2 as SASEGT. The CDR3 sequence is CASSEGGYRALQETQYF. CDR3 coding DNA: TGTGCCAGCAGTGAAGGAGGGTACAGGGCCCTCCAAGAGACCCAGTACTTC.

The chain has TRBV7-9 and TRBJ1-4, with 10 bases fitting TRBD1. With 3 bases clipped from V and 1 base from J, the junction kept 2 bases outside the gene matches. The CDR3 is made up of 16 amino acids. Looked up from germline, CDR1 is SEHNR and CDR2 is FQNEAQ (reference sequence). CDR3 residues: CASSFGTGETNEKLFF. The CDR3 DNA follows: TGTGCCAGCAGCTTCGGGACAGGGGAAACTAATGAAAAACTGTTTTTT.

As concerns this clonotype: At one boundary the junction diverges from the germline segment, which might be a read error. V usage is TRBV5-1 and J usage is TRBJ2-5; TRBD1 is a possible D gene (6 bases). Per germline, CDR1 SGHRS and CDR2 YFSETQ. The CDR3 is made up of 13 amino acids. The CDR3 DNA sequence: TGCGCCAGCGGCCCGGGACAACAAGGGACCCAGTACTTC. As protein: CASGPGQQGTQYF.

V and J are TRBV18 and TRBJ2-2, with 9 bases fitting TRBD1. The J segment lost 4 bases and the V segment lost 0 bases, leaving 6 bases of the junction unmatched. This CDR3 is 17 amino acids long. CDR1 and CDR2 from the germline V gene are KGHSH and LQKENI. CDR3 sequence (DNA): TGTGCCAGCTCACCACCGAGGACAGGGGATCCCACCGGGGAGCTGTTTTTT. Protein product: CASSPPRTGDPTGELFF.

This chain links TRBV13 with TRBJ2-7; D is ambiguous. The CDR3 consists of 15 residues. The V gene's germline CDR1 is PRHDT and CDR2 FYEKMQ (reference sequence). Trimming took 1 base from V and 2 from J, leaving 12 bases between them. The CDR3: CASSLETEPAYEQYF. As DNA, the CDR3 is TGTGCCAGCAGCTTAGAGACCGAACCCGCCTACGAGCAGTACTTC.

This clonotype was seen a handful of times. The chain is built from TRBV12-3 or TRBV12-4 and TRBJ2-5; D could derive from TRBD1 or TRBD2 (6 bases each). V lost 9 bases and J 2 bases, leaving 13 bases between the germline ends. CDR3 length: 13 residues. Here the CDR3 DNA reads TGTGCCAGTAAGAGGGGGGCACAAGAGACCCAGTACTTC. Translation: CASKRGAQETQYF.